These T cell receptor beta chains were read from a single sample in a study of human T cells and chemical hapten exposure. TCRdb analysed the RACE reads with MiXCR anew, one entry per CDR3 protein. Of just under 350,000 distinct CDR3 sequences listed, approximately 6.9% are singletons. Sequencing was performed on whole blood, taken in connection with sensitization to the hapten diphenylcyclopropenone (DPC). Receptors originate from a woman aged 18-29 years with alopecia areata. Some clones in this sample may be carry-over from other donors' samples. Each CDR3 is given with its conserved first and last residue.

CSATGLGQPQHF	12	TRBV20-1	TRBJ1-5
CASSYSGQRGLREQFF	16	TRBV6-5	TRBJ2-1
CASSLLRDREFF	12	TRBV3-1	TRBJ2-1
CASSYSQADYGYTF	14	TRBV6-5	TRBJ1-2
CASSGQRGEQETQYF	15	TRBV2	TRBJ2-5
CASSRSTGSDEQYF	14	TRBV4-1	TRBJ2-7
CASSFRTVTTEAFF	14	TRBV7-2	TRBJ1-1
CASSPWTGGTYEQYF	15	TRBV5-1	TRBJ2-7
CAIRKLDRADGELFF	15	TRBV10-3	TRBJ2-2
CASSYDRATDTQYF	14	TRBV5-1	TRBJ2-3
CAIPEGLSPNSPLHF	15	TRBV28	TRBJ1-6
CASRAISSDTQYF	13	TRBV6-5	TRBJ2-3
CASSLGGKGDGYTF	14	TRBV7-9	TRBJ1-2
CASSPKYTGELFF	13	TRBV7-2	TRBJ2-2
CASSHGTGGEQYF	13	TRBV3-1	TRBJ2-7
CASSLGQPNEQFF	13	TRBV12-3/TRBV12-4	TRBJ2-1
CSVAGTSVLGAQYF	14	TRBV29-1	TRBJ2-5